These 22 T cell receptor beta chains originate from one sample sequenced in a study of cytomegalovirus exposure and HLA in healthy donors. A multiplex PCR was run with 60 Vbeta primers and 13 Jbeta primers. Libraries were prepared by immunoSEQ multiplex PCR; TCRdb keeps only in-frame clonotypes and omits some of them. The table records fewer than 200,000 clones, 65% to 85% of them present only once. Sequencing was done on a sample of PBMCs. All receptors derive from a man in his forties or fifties in good health and CMV-seropositive.

This clone was counted a single time. The chain couples TRBV6-5 to TRBJ1-2, with 7 bases that match TRBD1. The germline gives CDR1 MNHEY, CDR2 SVGAGI. With V trimmed by 6 bases and J by 6 bases, 13 bases remained unmatched. This CDR3 spans 15 amino acids. CDR3 loop: CASRNGGTDPNGYTF. The CDR3, as DNA: TGTGCCAGCAGGAACGGAGGGACAGACCCGAATGGCTACACCTTC.

The table lists this clone with a count of one. V is TRBV7-2 and J is TRBJ2-1, with TRBD2 matching over 9 bases. Germline CDR1 is SGHTA and CDR2 is FQGNSA. The length of the CDR3 is 17 residues. Trimming at V came to 5 bases and at J to 4 bases, leaving 12 bases not matched to a gene. CDR3 sequence reads: CASSASVLAGGYNEQFF. Here the CDR3 DNA reads TGTGCCAGCAGCGCTAGCGTGTTGGCGGGGGGGTACAATGAGCAGTTCTTC.

This clone showed up just a few times. V and J are TRBV6-6 and TRBJ1-4; D gene uncertain. V was cut by 7 bases and J by 0 bases, with 6 bases left in between. The length of the CDR3 is 13 residues. Germline values: CDR1 MNHNY, CDR2 SVGAGI (reference sequence). This CDR3 reads CASMEATNEKLFF. DNA for the CDR3: TGTGCCAGCATGGAGGCAACTAATGAAAAACTGTTTTTT.

CDR3 amino acids: CASSSSGASYEQYF. The CDR3 DNA follows: TGTGCCAGCAGCTCCAGCGGGGCATCCTACGAGCAGTACTTC. This rearrangement joins TRBV7-2 to TRBJ2-7; 7 bases line up with TRBD2. Per the germline V gene, CDR1 is SGHTA and CDR2 is FQGNSA. The CDR3 spans 14 residues. V lost 4 bases to trimming and J lost 1 base; unmatched junction nucleotides: 4.

The chain has TRBV5-1 and TRBJ2-2, with 7 bases aligning to TRBD1. This CDR3 has 18 residues. Germline CDR1 is SGHRS and CDR2 is YFSETQ. V dropped 7 bases and J dropped 1; count of bases not matched to a gene: 16. The CDR3 loop reads CASRAEGAHRWNTGELFF. Here the CDR3 DNA reads TGCGCCAGCCGAGCCGAGGGGGCTCATCGATGGAACACCGGGGAGCTGTTTTTT.

The gene calls are TRBV29-1 and TRBJ2-1; D unresolved. Trimming removed 7 bases from V and 9 bases from J, with 22 bases in between. The CDR3 spans 14 residues. The germline V gene encodes CDR1 SQVTM and CDR2 ANQGSEA. This CDR3 reads CSGSSTPSVSEQFF. CDR3 nucleotides: TGCAGCGGGTCTTCGACTCCAAGCGTCTCTGAGCAGTTCTTC.

The chain is built from TRBV4-3 and TRBJ1-1; D uncertain. The CDR3 totals 15 residues. Germline-derived CDR1 and CDR2 are LGHNA and YSLEER. V was shortened by 0 bases and J by 10 bases, with 18 bases between the two germline ends. The CDR3 region is CASSQDFGRAGGAFF. The CDR3 region has the DNA TGCGCCAGCAGCCAAGATTTCGGTCGCGCGGGTGGAGCTTTCTTT.

This chain links TRBV5-6 with TRBJ2-3; 8 positions agree with TRBD2. Germline assignment: CDR1 SGHDT and CDR2 YYEEEE. J gave up 0 bases and V 0 bases, and 0 bases lay outside the gene matches. The CDR3 has 15 residues. The CDR3 sequence: CASSLGGGSTDTQYF. In DNA form, the CDR3 reads TGTGCCAGCAGCTTGGGCGGGGGGAGCACAGATACGCAGTATTTT.

This clone was recorded once. The chain uses TRBV11-2 and TRBJ2-7, with TRBD1 matching over 7 bases. Germline lookup yields CDR1 SGHAT and CDR2 FQNNGV. The J segment lost 2 bases and the V segment lost 5 bases, leaving 12 bases of the junction unmatched. The CDR3 consists of 16 residues. CDR3 coding DNA: TGTGCCAGCAGCCCCATTCGTAGGGACAGCACCTACGAGCAGTACTTC. The encoded protein is CASSPIRRDSTYEQYF.

The chain links TRBV27 to TRBJ1-6; tentatively, D is TRBD1 (5 bases). Germline V gives CDR1 MNHEY, CDR2 SMNVEV (reference sequence). CDR3 length equals 14 residues. V lost 8 bases to trimming and J lost 3 bases, with 11 bases between them. The CDR3 region has the DNA TGTGCCAGCTCCCAGGGTTTCTATAATTCACCCCTCCACTTT. This gives the protein CASSQGFYNSPLHF.

In this sample, this clone turned up once. This chain connects TRBV7-2 to TRBJ1-2, with 8 bases that match TRBD1. The J segment lost 7 bases and the V segment lost 1 base, leaving 8 bases of the junction unmatched. The CDR3 totals 15 residues. Germline V gives CDR1 SGHTA, CDR2 FQGNSA. The CDR3 loop reads CASSLGPQGASGYTF. DNA of the CDR3: TGTGCCAGCAGCTTAGGACCTCAGGGGGCCAGTGGCTACACCTTC.

The genes are TRBV11-2 and TRBJ1-1, with a tentative D call TRBD1 (5 bases). Germline V gene sequence: CDR1 SGHAT, CDR2 FQNNGV. The V end was cut by 4 bases, the J end by 5 bases, with 8 bases between. The CDR3 is 12 amino acids. CDR3 in amino acids: CASSSGGTEAFF. In DNA form, the CDR3 reads TGTGCCAGCAGCTCCGGGGGGACTGAAGCTTTCTTT. Drawing the rest from reference TRBV11-2 and TRBJ1-1, the complete variable domain is EAGVAQSPRYKIIEKRQSVAFWCNPISGHATLYWYQQILGQGPKLLIQFQNNGVVDDSQLPKDRFSAERLKGVDSTLKIQPAKLEDSAVYLCASSSGGTEAFFGQGTRLTVV.

This sequence joins TRBV27 and TRBJ2-4; D possibly corresponds to TRBD2 (5 bases). CDR1 MNHEY and CDR2 SMNVEV come from the germline V gene (reference sequence). V was pared by 4 bases and J by 0 bases, with 10 bases between. The CDR3 spans 15 residues. Written as DNA, the CDR3 is TGTGCCAGCAGTTCGAGCGGACTAGCCAAAAACATTCAGTACTTC. Translated, it gives CASSSSGLAKNIQYF.

The chain couples TRBV11-3 to TRBJ2-5, with 11 positions matching TRBD2. Germline CDR1 is SGHNT and CDR2 is YENEEA. The V gene end was trimmed by 3 bases and the J gene end by 2 bases; junction bases not matched to a gene: 8. CDR3 length equals 17 residues. The CDR3 DNA reads TGTGCCAGCAGCTTGGGTAGCGGGGGGGCCCGGCAAGAGACCCAGTACTTC. It is translated as CASSLGSGGARQETQYF.

The V call is TRBV6-1, the J call TRBJ2-5; 10 bases are shared with TRBD1. The J call is uncertain, as TRBJ2-7 better fits the DNA end. The CDR3 consists of 14 residues. Germline assignment: CDR1 MNHNS and CDR2 SASEGT. CDR3: CASSGRGQGYEQYF. The DNA for the CDR3 is TGTGCCAGCAGTGGCCGGGGACAGGGGTACGAGCAGTACTTC.

This chain connects TRBV28 to TRBJ1-1; D unclear. Germline values: CDR1 MDHEN, CDR2 SYDVKM. Between the trimmed V and J ends, which lost 5 bases and 6 bases, there was a span of 16 bases. This CDR3 is 14 amino acids long. The CDR3 DNA reads as TGTGCCAGCAGTGAGGATAGTATTACACCTGAAGCTTTCTTT. Protein product: CASSEDSITPEAFF.

The V call is TRBV7-3, the J call TRBJ2-1; D may be TRBD1 (6 bases). This CDR3 spans 14 amino acids. The germline CDR1 and CDR2 sequences are SGHTA and FQGTGA. V lost 5 bases and J 7 bases, leaving 15 bases between the germline ends. The CDR3 bases are TGTGCCAGCAGCCCCCCCGGGACACCAAATGAGCAGTTCTTC. This sequence encodes CASSPPGTPNEQFF.

On this clone: Relative to the germline gene, one junction end is altered; a read error may explain this. The genes are TRBV7-9 and TRBJ2-6; D ambiguous. Germline CDR1 SEHNR, CDR2 FQNEAQ (reference sequence). The CDR3 is 15 amino acids. DNA for the CDR3: TGTTCCAGCAGCTTGTCCTCCTCTGGGGCCAACGTCCTGACTTTC. Translated: CSSSLSSSGANVLTF.

The chain is built from TRBV2 and TRBJ1-1, with D perhaps matching TRBD1 (5 bases). The CDR3 totals 14 residues. V dropped 7 bases and J dropped 0 bases, with 12 bases sitting between them. The germline CDR1 and CDR2 sequences are SNHLY and FYNNEI. CDR3 sequence (DNA): TGTGCCAGCATCAGAAGGGGCATGAACACTGAAGCTTTCTTT. Translating gives CASIRRGMNTEAFF.

The chain employs TRBV5-1 and TRBJ2-2, with D perhaps matching TRBD2 (6 bases). The CDR3 sequence is 15 residues long. V was clipped by 0 bases and J by 4 bases, with 10 bases between them. Germline lookup yields CDR1 SGHRS and CDR2 YFSETQ. CDR3 in DNA: TGCGCCAGCAGCTTGGTGGCGGGGTCCACCGGGGAGCTGTTTTTT. This encodes CASSLVAGSTGELFF. The variable domain in full, completed from reference TRBV5-1 and TRBJ2-2, reads KAGVTQTPRYLIKTRGQQVTLSCSPISGHRSVSWYQQTPGQGLQFLFEYFSETQRNKGNFPGRFSGRQFSNSRSEMNVSTLELGDSALYLCASSLVAGSTGELFFGEGSRLTVL.

The gene calls are TRBV27 and TRBJ2-7, with unresolved D. Deletions cut 6 bases from V and 0 bases from J, with 9 bases between. From germline, CDR1 is MNHEY and CDR2 SMNVEV (reference sequence). The CDR3 has 13 residues. CDR3 sequence reads: CASRTTSSYEQYF. CDR3 coding DNA: TGTGCCAGCAGGACAACAAGCTCCTACGAGCAGTACTTC.

On this clone: The junction shows a germline mismatch at one end, possibly a read error. The rearrangement uses TRBV11-2 and TRBJ1-2; possibly TRBD1 for D (5 bases). The CDR3 length is 10 residues. Germline CDR1 reads SGHAT; CDR2 reads FQNNGV. The CDR3 DNA sequence: TGTGCCAGCAGCCTTGGGGCAGCAGACTTC. This codes for CASSLGAADF.